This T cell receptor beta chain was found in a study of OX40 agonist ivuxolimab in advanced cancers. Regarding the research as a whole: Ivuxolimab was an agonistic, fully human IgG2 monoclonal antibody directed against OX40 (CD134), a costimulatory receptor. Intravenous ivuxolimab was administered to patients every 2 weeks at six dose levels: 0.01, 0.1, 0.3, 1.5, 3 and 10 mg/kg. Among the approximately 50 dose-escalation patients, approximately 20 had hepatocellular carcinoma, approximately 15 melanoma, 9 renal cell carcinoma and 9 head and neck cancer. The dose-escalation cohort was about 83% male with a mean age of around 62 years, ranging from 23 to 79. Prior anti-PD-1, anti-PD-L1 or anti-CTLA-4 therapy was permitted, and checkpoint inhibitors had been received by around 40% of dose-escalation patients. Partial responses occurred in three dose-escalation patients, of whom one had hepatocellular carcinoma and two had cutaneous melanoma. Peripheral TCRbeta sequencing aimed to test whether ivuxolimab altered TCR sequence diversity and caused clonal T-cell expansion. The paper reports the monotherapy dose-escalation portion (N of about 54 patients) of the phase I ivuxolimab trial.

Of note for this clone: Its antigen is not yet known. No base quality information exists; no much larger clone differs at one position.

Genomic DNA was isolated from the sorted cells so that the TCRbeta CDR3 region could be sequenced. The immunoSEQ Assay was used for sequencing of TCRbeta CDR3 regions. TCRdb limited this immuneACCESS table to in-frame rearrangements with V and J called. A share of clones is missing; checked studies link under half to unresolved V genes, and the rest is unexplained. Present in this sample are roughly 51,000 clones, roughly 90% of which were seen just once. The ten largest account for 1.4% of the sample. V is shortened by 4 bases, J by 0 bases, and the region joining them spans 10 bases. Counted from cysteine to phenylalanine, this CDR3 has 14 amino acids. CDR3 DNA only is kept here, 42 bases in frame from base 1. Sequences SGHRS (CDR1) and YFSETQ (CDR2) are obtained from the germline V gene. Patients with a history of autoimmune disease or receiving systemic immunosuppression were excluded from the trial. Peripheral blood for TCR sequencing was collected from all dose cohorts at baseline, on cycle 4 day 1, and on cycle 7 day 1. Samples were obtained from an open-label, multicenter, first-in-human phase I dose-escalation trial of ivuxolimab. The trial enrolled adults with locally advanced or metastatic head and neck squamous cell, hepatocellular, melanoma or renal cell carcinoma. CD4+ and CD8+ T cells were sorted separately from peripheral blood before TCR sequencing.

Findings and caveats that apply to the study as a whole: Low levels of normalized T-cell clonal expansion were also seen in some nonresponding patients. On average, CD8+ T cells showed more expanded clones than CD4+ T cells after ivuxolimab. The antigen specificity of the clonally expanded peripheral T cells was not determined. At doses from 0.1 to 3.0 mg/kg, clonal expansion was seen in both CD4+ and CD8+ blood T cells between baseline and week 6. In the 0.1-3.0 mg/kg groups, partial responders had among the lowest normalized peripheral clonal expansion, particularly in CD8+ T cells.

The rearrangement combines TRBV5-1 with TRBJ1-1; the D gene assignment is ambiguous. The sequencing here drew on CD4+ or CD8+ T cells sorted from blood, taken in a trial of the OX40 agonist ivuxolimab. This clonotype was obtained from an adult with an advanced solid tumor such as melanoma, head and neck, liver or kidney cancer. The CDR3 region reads CASSGTKMNTEAFF. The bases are TGCGCCAGCAGCGGAACAAAAATGAACACTGAAGCTTTCTTT.